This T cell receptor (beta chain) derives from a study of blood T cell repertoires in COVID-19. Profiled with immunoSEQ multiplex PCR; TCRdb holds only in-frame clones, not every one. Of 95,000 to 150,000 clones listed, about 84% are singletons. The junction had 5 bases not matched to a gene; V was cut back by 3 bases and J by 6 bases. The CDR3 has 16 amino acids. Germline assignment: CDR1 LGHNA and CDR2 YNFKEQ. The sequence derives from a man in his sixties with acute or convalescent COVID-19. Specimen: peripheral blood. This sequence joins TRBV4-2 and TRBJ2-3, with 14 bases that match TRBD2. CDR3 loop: CASSHGTSGSSDTQYF. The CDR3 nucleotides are TGTGCCAGCAGCCACGGGACTAGCGGGAGCTCGGATACGCAGTATTTT.